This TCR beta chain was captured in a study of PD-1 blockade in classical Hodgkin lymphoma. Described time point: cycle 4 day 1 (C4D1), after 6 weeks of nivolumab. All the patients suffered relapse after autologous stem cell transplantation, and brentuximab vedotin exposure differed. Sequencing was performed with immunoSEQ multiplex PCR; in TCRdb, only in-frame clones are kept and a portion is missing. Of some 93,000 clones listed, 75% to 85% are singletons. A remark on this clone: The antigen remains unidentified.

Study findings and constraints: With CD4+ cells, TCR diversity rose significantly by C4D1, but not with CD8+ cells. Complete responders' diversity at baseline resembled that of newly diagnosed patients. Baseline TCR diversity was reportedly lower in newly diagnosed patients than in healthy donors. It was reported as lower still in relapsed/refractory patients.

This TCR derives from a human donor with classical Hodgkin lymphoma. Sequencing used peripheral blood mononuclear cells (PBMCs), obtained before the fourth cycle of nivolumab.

The CDR3 protein is CASSPPPSWGEKLFF. The CDR3 DNA follows: TGTGCCAGCAGCCCCCCGCCGAGCTGGGGGGAAAAACTGTTTTTT. The chain recombines TRBV7-2 with TRBJ1-4; D is perhaps TRBD1 (5 bases). The germline gives CDR1 SGHTA, CDR2 FQGNSA. The CDR3 is made up of 15 amino acids. The V gene lost 5 bases and the J gene lost 8 bases, with 18 bases spanning the gap.